The clone carrying this T cell receptor beta chain was counted many times. Its antigen is undetermined. TCRdb fed the reads into MiXCR, producing one record per CDR3 protein. The sample records 250,000 to 300,000 distinct CDR3 sequences, more than 15% being singletons. The CDR3 totals 16 residues. Germline loops: CDR1 MGHRA, CDR2 YSYEKL. The V and J ends lost 1 base and 0 bases respectively, with 10 bases between them. The data belong to a study of T cell repertoires in cytomegalovirus infection. Across the whole study: Indications of both CMV infection and matching HLA type were provided by public TCR beta signatures. Points from the study as a whole: Totalled public TCR beta family frequency picked out people who carried CMV plus the relevant HLA. Ex vivo, HLA-C-restricted CMV-specific TCR beta clonotypes prevailed over the rest of the response.

The receptor was isolated from a human donor in good health (CMV status not recorded). Some clones in this sample may be carry-over from other donors' samples. The gene calls are TRBV4-1 and TRBJ1-5; D gene uncertain. The specimen was CD8+ T cells from PBMCs. The CDR3 nucleotides are TGCGCCAGCAGCCAAGGGCAAAGTTATAGCAATCAGCCCCAGCATTTT. It translates to CASSQGQSYSNQPQHF.